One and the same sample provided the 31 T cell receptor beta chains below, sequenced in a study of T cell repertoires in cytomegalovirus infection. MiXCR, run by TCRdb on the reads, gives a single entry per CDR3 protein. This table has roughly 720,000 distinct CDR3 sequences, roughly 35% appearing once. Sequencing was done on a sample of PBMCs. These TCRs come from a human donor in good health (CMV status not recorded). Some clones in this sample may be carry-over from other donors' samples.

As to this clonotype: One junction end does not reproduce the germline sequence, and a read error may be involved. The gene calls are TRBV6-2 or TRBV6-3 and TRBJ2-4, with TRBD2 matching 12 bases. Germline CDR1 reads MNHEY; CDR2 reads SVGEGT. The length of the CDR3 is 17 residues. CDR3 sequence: CASSYLAGGLAKNIQYF. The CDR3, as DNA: TGTGCCAGTAGTTACCTAGCGGGGGGGCTAGCCAAAAACATTCAGTACTTC.

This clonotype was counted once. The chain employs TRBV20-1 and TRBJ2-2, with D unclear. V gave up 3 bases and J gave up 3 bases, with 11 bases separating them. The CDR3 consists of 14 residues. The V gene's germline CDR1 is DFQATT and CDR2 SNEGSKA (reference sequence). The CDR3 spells CSASQQIYTGELFF. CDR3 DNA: TGCAGTGCTAGTCAACAGATTTACACCGGGGAGCTGTTTTTT.

In nucleotides, the CDR3 is TGTGCCAGCAGCCCACTAGGAACCTACGAGCAGTACTTC. Translation gives CASSPLGTYEQYF. This rearrangement joins TRBV7-6 to TRBJ2-7; TRBD2 might be the D (5 bases). Per germline, CDR1 SGHVS and CDR2 FNYEAQ. The CDR3 contains 13 residues. V gave up 5 bases and J gave up 2 bases, with 10 bases separating them.

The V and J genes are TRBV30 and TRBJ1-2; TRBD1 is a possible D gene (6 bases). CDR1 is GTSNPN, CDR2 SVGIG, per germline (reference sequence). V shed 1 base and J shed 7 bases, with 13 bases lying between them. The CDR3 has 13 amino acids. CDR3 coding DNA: TGTGCCTGGAGTGACCGACAGGATGGTGGCTACACCTTC. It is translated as CAWSDRQDGGYTF.

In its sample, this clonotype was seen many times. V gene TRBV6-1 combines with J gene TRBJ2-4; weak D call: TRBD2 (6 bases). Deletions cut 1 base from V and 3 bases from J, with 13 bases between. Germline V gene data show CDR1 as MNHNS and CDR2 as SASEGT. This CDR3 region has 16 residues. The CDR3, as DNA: TGTGCCAGCAGTGAAGTAGGGCAGGGAGGCAAAAACATTCAGTACTTC. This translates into CASSEVGQGGKNIQYF.

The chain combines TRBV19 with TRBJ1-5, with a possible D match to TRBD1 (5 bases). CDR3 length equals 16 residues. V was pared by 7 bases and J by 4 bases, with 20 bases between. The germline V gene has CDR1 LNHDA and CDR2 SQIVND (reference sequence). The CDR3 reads CASNTPGAGWNQPQHF. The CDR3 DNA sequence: TGTGCCAGTAATACTCCTGGGGCAGGGTGGAATCAGCCCCAGCATTTT.

The CDR3 is CASSYEGGPNEQFF. The CDR3 nucleotides are TGTGCCAGCAGTTACGAGGGAGGGCCCAATGAGCAGTTCTTC. The gene calls are TRBV6-6 and TRBJ2-1; 7 bases fit TRBD2. CDR3 size: 14 residues. The V gene's germline CDR1 is MNHNY and CDR2 SVGAGI (reference sequence). The V and J ends lost 2 bases and 6 bases, in that order; junction bases with no gene match: 4.

CDR3 protein: CASSLRLAGGDTDTQYF. In DNA, the CDR3 is TGTGCCAGCAGCTTAAGACTAGCGGGGGGCGACACAGATACGCAGTATTTT. J is TRBJ2-3 and V is TRBV11-3, with 13 bases fitting TRBD2. The germline CDR1 and CDR2 sequences are SGHNT and YENEEA. There are 17 residues in the CDR3. V lost 2 bases, J lost 2 bases, and 4 bases stayed unmatched.

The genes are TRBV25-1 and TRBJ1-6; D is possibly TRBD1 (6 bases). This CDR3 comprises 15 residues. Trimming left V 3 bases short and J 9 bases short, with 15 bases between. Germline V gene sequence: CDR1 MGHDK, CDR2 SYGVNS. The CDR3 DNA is TGTGCCAGCAGTGACCTACAGGGCCTTGGTTCACCCCTCCACTTT. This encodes CASSDLQGLGSPLHF.

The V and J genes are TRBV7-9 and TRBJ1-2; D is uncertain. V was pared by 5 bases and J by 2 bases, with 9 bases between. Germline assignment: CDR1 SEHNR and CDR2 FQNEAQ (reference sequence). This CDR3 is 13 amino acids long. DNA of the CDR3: TGTGCCAGCAGCGCCGGTCGAAACTATGGCTACACCTTC. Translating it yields CASSAGRNYGYTF. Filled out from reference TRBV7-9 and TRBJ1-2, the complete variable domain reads DTGVSQNPRHKITKRGQNVTFRCDPISEHNRLYWYRQTLGQGPEFLTYFQNEAQLEKSRLLSDRFSAERPKGSFSTLEIQRTEQGDSAMYLCASSAGRNYGYTFGSGTRLTVV.

CDR3 in DNA: TGCAGCGTTCGCAGGGGGCGCGCAGAAGATACGCAGTATTTT. Translated: CSVRRGRAEDTQYF. The V gene is TRBV29-1, the J gene TRBJ2-3; 8 positions match TRBD1. The CDR3 consists of 14 residues. Unmatched junction bases numbered 9, after V lost 5 bases and J lost 5 bases. Germline V gene lookup returns CDR1 SQVTM and CDR2 ANQGSEA.

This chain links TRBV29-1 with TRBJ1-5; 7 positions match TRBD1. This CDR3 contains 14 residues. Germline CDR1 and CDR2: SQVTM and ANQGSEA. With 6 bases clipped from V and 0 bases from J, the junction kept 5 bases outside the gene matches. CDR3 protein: CSVVQGYSNQPQHF. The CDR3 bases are TGCAGCGTGGTACAGGGGTATAGCAATCAGCCCCAGCATTTT.

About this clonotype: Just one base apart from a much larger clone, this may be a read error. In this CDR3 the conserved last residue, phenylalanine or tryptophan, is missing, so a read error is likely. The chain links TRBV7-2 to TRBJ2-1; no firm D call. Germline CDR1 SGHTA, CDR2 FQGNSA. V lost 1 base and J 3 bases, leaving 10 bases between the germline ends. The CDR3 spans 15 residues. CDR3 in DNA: TGTGCCAGCAGCTTAGAACAGACCTTCTACAATGAGCAGTTCTTA. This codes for CASSLEQTFYNEQFL.

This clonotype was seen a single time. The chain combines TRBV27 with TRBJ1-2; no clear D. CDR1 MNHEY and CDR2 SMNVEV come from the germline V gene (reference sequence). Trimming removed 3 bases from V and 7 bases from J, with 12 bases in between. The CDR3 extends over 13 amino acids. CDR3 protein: CASSLWEGSGYTF. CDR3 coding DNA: TGTGCCAGCAGTTTGTGGGAGGGTTCTGGCTACACCTTC.

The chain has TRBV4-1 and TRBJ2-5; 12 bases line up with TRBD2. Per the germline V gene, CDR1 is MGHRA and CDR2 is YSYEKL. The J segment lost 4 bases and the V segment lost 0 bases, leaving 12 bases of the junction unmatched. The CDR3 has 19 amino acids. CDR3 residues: CASSQERASGGAFRETQYF. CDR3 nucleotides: TGCGCCAGCAGCCAAGAACGGGCTAGCGGGGGGGCCTTCCGAGAGACCCAGTACTTC.

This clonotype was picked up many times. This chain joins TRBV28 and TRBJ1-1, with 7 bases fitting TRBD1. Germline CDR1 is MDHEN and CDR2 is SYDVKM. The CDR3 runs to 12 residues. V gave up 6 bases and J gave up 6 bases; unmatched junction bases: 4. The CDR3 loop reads CASRRTGSEAFF. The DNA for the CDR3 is TGTGCCAGCAGACGGACAGGCTCTGAAGCTTTCTTT.

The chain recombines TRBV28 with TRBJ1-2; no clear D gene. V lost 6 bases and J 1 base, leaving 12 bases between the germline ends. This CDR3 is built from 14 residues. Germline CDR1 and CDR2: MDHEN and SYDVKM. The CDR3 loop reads CASSTRGINYGYTF. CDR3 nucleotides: TGTGCCAGCAGCACACGTGGGATTAACTATGGCTACACCTTC.

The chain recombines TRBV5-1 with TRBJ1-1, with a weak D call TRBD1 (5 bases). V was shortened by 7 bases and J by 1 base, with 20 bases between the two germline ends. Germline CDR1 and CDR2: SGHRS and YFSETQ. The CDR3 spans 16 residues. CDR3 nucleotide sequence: TGCGCCAGCTCCGGGGGTGGGAAGGGAGGGAACACTGAAGCTTTCTTT. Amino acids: CASSGGGKGGNTEAFF.

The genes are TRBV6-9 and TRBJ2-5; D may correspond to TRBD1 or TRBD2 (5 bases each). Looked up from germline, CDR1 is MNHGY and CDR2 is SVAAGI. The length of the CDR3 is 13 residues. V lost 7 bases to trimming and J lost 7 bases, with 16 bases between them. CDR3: CASIFGGPGTQYF. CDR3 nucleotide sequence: TGTGCCAGCATTTTTGGGGGACCGGGGACCCAGTACTTC.

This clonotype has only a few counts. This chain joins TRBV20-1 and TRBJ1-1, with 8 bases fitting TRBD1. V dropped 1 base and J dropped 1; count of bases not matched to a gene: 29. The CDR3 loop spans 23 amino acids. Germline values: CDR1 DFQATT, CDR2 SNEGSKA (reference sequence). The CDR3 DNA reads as TGCAGTGCTAGAGTAGCTCTAGGTCGGTACGCTTTTAAGGACAGGGAGACGAACACTGAAGCTTTCTTT. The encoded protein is CSARVALGRYAFKDRETNTEAFF.

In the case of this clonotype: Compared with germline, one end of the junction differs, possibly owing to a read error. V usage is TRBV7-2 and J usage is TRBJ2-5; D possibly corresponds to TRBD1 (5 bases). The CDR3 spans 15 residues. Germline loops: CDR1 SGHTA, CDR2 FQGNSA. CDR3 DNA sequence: TGTGCCAGCAGACCACCCAGGGCCGTAGGAGAGACCCAGTCCTTC. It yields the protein CASRPPRAVGETQSF. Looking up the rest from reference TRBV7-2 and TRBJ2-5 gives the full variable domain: GAGVSQSPSNKVTEKGKDVELRCDPISGHTALYWYRQSLGQGLEFLIYFQGNSAPDKSGLPSDRFSAERTGGSVSTLTIQRTQQEDSAVYLCASRPPRAVGETQSFGPGTRLLVL.

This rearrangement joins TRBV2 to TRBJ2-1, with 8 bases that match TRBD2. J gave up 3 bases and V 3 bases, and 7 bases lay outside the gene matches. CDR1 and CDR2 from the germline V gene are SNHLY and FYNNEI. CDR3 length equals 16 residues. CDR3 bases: TGTGCCAGCAGTGAGCGGGAGAGCGGGGGCTACAATGAGCAGTTCTTC. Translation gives CASSERESGGYNEQFF.

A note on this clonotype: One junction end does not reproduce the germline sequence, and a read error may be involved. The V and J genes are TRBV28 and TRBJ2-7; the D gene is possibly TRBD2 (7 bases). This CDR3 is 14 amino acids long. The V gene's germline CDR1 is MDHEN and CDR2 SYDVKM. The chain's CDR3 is CSSRRGGAVYEQYF. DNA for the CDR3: TGTTCCAGCAGGAGGGGGGGCGCCGTATACGAGCAGTACTTC.

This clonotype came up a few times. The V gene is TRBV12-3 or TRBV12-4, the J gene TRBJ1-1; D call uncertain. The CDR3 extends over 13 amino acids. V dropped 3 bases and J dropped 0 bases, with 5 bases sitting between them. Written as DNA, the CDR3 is TGTGCCAGCAGTTTTTGGATGAACACTGAAGCTTTCTTT. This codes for CASSFWMNTEAFF.

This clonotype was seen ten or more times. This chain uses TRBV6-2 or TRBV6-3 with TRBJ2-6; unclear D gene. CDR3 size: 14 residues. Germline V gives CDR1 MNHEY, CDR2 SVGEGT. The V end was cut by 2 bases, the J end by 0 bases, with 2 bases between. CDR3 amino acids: CASSYNSGANVLTF. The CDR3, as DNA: TGTGCCAGCAGTTACAACTCTGGGGCCAACGTCCTGACTTTC.

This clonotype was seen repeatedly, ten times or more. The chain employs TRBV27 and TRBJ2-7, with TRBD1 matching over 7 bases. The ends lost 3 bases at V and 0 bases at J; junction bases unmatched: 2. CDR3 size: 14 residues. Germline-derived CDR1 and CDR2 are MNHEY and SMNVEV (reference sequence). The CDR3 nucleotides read TGTGCCAGCAGTTTGGGACAGAGCTCCTACGAGCAGTACTTC. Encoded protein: CASSLGQSSYEQYF.

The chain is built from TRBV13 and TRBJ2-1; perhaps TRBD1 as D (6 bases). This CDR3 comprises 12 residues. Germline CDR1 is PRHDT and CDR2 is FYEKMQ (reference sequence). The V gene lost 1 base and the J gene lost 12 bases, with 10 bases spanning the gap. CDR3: CASSLVRGPQFF. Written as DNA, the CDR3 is TGTGCCAGCAGCTTAGTCAGGGGCCCGCAGTTCTTC. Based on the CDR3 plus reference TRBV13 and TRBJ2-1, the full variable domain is AAGVIQSPRHLIKEKRETATLKCYPIPRHDTVYWYQQGPGQDPQFLISFYEKMQSDKGSIPDRFSAQQFSDYHSELNMSSLELGDSALYFCASSLVRGPQFFGPGTRLTVL.

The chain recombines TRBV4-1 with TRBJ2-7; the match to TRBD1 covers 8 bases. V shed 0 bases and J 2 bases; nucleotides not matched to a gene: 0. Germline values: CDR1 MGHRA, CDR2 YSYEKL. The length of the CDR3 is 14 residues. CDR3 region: CASSQDRGPYEQYF. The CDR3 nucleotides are TGCGCCAGCAGCCAAGACAGGGGGCCCTACGAGCAGTACTTC.

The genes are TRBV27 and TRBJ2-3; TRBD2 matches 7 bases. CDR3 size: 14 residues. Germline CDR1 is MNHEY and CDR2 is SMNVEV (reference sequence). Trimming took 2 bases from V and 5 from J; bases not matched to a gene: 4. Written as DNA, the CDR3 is TGTGCCAGCAGTTTAGCGGGAGTTTTAGATACGCAGTATTTT. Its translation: CASSLAGVLDTQYF.

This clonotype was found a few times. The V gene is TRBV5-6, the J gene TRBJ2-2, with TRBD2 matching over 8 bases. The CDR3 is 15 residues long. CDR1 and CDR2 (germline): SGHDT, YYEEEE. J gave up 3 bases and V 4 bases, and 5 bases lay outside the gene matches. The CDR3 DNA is TGTGCCAGCAGCCCGACTAGCGTTTACACCGGGGAGCTGTTTTTT. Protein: CASSPTSVYTGELFF. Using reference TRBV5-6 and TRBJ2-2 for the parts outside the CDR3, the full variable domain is DAGVTQSPTHLIKTRGQQVTLRCSPKSGHDTVSWYQQALGQGPQFIFQYYEEEERQRGNFPDRFSGHQFPNYSSELNVNALLLGDSALYLCASSPTSVYTGELFFGEGSRLTVL.

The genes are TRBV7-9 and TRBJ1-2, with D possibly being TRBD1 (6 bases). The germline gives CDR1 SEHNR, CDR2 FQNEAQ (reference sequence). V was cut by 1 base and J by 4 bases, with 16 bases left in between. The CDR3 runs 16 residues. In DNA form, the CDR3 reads TGTGCCAGCAGCTTAGGGGATCGGGGGGCAAGCTATGGCTACACCTTC. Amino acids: CASSLGDRGASYGYTF.